This T cell receptor beta chain was recorded in a study of blood T cell repertoires in COVID-19. Study in general: Spain, Italy and the United States supplied samples that represented acute and convalescent COVID-19. T cells, B-cell-depleted T cells, or PBMCs provided the cDNA or gDNA that served as material.

V was trimmed by 9 bases and J by 1 base, leaving 20 bases between them. The CDR3 is 17 amino acids. Germline V gene data show CDR1 as KGHDR and CDR2 as SFDVKD. There are many counts of this clone. In the source study's methods: Amplification of reference gene primers provided the estimated nucleated cell counts. Sequencing was performed with immunoSEQ multiplex PCR; in TCRdb, only in-frame clones are kept and a portion is missing. V and J calls and clone size are given by that table; D and trimming were obtained from the DNA. Counted here are under 65,000 clones, roughly 87% occurring once; the ten biggest clones make up 22%.

Sequencing was carried out using peripheral blood. The TCR sequence derives from a woman aged 55-69 years with acute or convalescent COVID-19. The rearrangement uses TRBV24-1 and TRBJ2-2; D not resolved. CDR3 residues: CATRTLTQNMNTGELFF. CDR3 nucleotide sequence: TGTGCCACCCGCACGTTGACACAGAATATGAACACCGGGGAGCTGTTTTTT.